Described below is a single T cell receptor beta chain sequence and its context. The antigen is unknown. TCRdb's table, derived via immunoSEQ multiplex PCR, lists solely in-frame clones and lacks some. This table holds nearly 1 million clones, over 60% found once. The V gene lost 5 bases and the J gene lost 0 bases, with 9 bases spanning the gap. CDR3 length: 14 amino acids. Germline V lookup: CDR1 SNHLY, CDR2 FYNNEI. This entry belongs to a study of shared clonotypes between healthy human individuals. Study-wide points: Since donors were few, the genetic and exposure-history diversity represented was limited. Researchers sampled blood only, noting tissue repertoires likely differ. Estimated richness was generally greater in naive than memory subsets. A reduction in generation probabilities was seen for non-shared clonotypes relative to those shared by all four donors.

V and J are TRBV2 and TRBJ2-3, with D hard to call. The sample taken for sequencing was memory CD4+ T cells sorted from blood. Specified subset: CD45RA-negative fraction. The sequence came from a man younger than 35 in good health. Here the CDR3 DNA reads TGTGCCAGCAGTAGACTGACTAGCACAGATACGCAGTATTTT. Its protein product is CASSRLTSTDTQYF.